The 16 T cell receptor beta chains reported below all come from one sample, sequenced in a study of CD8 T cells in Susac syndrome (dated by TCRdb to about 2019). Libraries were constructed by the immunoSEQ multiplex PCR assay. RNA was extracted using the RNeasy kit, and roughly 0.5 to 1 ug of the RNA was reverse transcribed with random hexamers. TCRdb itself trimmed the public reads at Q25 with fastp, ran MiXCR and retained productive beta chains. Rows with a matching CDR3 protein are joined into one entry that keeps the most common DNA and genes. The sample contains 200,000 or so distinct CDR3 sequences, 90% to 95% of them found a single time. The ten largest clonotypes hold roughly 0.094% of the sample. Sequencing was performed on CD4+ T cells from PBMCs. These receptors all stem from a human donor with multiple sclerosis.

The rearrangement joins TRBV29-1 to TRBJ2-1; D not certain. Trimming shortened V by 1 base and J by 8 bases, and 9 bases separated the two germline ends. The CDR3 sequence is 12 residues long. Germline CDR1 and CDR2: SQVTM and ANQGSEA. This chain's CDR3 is CSVEGLGDEQFF. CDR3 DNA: TGCAGCGTTGAAGGCTTAGGTGATGAGCAGTTCTTC.

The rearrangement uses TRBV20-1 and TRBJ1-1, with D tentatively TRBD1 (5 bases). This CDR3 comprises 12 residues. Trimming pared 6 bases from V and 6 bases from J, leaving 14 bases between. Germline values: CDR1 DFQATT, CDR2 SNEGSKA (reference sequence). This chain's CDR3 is CSAIWTTAEAFF. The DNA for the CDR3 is TGCAGTGCCATTTGGACGACAGCTGAAGCTTTCTTT.

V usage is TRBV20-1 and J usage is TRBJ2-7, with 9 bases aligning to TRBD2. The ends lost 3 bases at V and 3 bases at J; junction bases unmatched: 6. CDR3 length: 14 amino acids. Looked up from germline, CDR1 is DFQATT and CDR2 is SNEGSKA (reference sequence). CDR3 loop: CSARASGKVYEQYF. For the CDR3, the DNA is TGCAGTGCTAGGGCTAGCGGGAAAGTCTACGAGCAGTACTTC.

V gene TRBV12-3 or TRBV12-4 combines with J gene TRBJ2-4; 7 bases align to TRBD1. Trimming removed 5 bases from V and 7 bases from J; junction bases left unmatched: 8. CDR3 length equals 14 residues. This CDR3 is CASSLRQGRNIQYF. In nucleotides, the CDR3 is TGTGCCAGCAGTCTAAGACAGGGCAGGAACATTCAGTACTTC.

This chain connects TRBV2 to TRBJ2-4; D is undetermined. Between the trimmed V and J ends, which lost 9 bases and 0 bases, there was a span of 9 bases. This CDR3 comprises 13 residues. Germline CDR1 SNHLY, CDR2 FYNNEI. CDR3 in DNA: TGTGCCAGTCGCACCGAAGCCAAAAACATTCAGTACTTC. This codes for CASRTEAKNIQYF.

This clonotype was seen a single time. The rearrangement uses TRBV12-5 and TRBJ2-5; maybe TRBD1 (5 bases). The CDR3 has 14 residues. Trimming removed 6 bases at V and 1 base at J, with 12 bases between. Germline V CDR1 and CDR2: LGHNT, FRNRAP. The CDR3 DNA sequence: TGTGCTAGTGGACTTATAGGGGCCCAAGAGACCCAGTACTTC. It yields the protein CASGLIGAQETQYF. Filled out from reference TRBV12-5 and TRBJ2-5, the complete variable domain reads DARVTQTPRHKVTEMGQEVTMRCQPILGHNTVFWYRQTMMQGLELLAYFRNRAPLDDSGMPKDRFSAEMPDATLATLKIQPSEPRDSAVYFCASGLIGAQETQYFGPGTRLLVL.

CDR3 coding DNA: TGCAGTGCTAACCGGCGTCCCGCTAGCACCACAGATACGCAGTATTTT. Translated: CSANRRPASTTDTQYF. The rearrangement joins TRBV20-1 to TRBJ2-3, with a possible D match to TRBD2 (5 bases). The V gene lost 4 bases and the J gene lost 2 bases, with 19 bases spanning the gap. Germline CDR1 and CDR2: DFQATT and SNEGSKA (reference sequence). This CDR3 contains 16 residues.

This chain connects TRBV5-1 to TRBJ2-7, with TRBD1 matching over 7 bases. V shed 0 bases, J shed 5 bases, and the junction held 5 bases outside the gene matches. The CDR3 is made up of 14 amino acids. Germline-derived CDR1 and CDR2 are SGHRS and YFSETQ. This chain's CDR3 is CASSLGNRGHEQYF. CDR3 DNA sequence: TGCGCCAGCAGCTTGGGGAACAGGGGCCACGAGCAGTACTTC.

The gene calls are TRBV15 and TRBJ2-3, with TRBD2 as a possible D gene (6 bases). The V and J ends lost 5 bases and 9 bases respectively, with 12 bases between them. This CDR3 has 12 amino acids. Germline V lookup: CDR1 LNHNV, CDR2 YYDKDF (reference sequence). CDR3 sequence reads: CATSPSAGTQYF. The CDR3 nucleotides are TGTGCCACCAGCCCTTCCGCGGGGACGCAGTATTTT.

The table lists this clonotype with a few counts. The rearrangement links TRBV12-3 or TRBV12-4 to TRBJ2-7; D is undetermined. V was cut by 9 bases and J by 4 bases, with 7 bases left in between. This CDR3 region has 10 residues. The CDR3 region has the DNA TGTGCCAGTTCTTTATACGAGCAGTACTTC. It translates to CASSLYEQYF.

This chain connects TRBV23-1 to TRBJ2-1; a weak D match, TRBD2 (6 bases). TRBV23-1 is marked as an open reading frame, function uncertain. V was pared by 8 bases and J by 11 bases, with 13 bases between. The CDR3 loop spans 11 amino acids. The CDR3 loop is CASDSGGQQFF. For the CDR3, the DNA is TGCGCCAGCGACTCCGGGGGTCAGCAGTTCTTC.

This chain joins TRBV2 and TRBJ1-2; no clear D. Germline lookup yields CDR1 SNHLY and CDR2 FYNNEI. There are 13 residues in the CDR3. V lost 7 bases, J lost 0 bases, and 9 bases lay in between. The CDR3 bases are TGTGCCAGCACCAACCAGGCTAACTATGGCTACACCTTC. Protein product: CASTNQANYGYTF. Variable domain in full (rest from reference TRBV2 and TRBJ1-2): EPEVTQTPSHQVTQMGQEVILRCVPISNHLYFYWYRQILGQKVEFLVSFYNNEISEKSEIFDDQFSVERPDGSNFTLKIRSTKLEDSAMYFCASTNQANYGYTFGSGTRLTVV.

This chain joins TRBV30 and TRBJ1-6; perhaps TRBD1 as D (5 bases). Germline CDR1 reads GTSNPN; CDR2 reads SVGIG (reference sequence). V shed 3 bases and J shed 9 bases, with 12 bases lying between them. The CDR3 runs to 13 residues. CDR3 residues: CAWRQVVASPLHF. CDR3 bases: TGTGCCTGGAGACAGGTCGTGGCTTCACCCCTCCACTTT. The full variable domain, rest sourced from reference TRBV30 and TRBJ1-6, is SQTIHQWPATLVQPVGSPLSLECTVEGTSNPNLYWYRQAAGRGLQLLFYSVGIGQISSEVPQNLSASRPQDRQFILSSKKLLLSDSGFYLCAWRQVVASPLHFGNGTRLTVT.

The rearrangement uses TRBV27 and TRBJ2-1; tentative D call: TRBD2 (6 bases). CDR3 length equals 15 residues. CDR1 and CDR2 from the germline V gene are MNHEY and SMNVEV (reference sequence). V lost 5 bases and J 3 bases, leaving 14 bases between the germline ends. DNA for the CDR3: TGTGCCAGCAGTCCTGCGGGACGTCGCTACAATGAGCAGTTCTTC. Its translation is CASSPAGRRYNEQFF.

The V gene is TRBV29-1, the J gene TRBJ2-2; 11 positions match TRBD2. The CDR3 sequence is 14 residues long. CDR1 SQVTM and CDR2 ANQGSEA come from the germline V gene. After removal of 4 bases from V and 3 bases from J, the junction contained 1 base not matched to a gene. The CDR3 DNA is TGCAGCGTTGGACTAGCGGGGTACACCGGGGAGCTGTTTTTT. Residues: CSVGLAGYTGELFF.

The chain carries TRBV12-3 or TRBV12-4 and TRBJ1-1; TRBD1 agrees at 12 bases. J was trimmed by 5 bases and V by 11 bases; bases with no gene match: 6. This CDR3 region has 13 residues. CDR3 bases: TGTGCCGGAGCGGGACAGGGGGCTACTGAAGCTTTCTTT. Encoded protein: CAGAGQGATEAFF.